These 14 T cell receptor beta chains were sequenced from one sample in a study of control samples from healthy donors and cancer patients. Sequenced by immunoSEQ multiplex PCR; TCRdb stores in-frame clones only, minus some. The table includes tens of thousands of clones, around 97% detected once. Material: blood. Receptors were obtained from a young woman in good health.

For the CDR3, the DNA is TGCGCCAGCAGCTTGGTTAGGGGGTATCAGCCCCAGCATTTT. This gives the protein CASSLVRGYQPQHF. The chain is built from TRBV5-1 and TRBJ1-5; D possibly corresponds to TRBD1 (6 bases). Per the germline V gene, CDR1 is SGHRS and CDR2 is YFSETQ. This CDR3 has 14 amino acids. Between the trimmed V and J ends, which lost 0 bases and 5 bases, there was a span of 9 bases.

The chain is built from TRBV30 and TRBJ1-5; TRBD1 might be the D (6 bases). V dropped 2 bases and J dropped 3 bases, with 11 bases sitting between them. The CDR3 has 14 residues. Germline values: CDR1 GTSNPN, CDR2 SVGIG (reference sequence). The CDR3 bases are TGTGCCTGGAGTCGGACAGACCTCAATCAGCCCCAGCATTTT. This codes for CAWSRTDLNQPQHF.

The sample holds one count of this clone. The chain recombines TRBV6-1 with TRBJ2-7, with D unclear. Trimming cost V 0 bases and J 2 bases, with 11 bases left between them. This CDR3 contains 15 residues. Germline CDR1 reads MNHNS; CDR2 reads SASEGT. The DNA of the CDR3 is TGTGCCAGCAGTGAAGCGATGGAGAACCCCTACGAGCAGTACTTC. This translates into CASSEAMENPYEQYF.

The genes are TRBV5-8 and TRBJ2-7; 12 bases line up with TRBD1. Germline-derived CDR1 and CDR2 are SGHTS and YDEGEE. The CDR3 is 16 amino acids. J lost 4 bases, V lost 0 bases, and 5 bases had no gene match. Written as DNA, the CDR3 is TGTGCCAGCAGCTTGGGGTTGGGACAGGGGGCTTACGAGCAGTACTTC. Translating it yields CASSLGLGQGAYEQYF.

The J gene is TRBJ1-1, the V gene TRBV6-6; D is unclear. The V gene's germline CDR1 is MNHNY and CDR2 SVGAGI (reference sequence). Deletions cut 5 bases from V and 3 bases from J, with 7 bases between. CDR3 length: 12 amino acids. The CDR3 DNA follows: TGTGCCAGCAGTAACGGGGACACTGAAGCTTTCTTT. As protein: CASSNGDTEAFF.

The CDR3 nucleotides read TGTGCCAGCAGCTTGAATGGGGGGCGAGGCTACGAGCAGTACTTC. As protein: CASSLNGGRGYEQYF. The J gene is TRBJ2-7, the V gene TRBV5-6; perhaps D is TRBD1 or TRBD2 (6 bases each). From germline, CDR1 is SGHDT and CDR2 YYEEEE. V dropped 1 base and J dropped 3 bases, with 14 bases sitting between them. CDR3 length: 15 residues.

This chain connects TRBV10-3 to TRBJ1-5, with a tentative D call TRBD1 (5 bases). V shed 0 bases and J shed 1 base, with 10 bases lying between them. Germline loops: CDR1 ENHRY, CDR2 SYGVKD. This CDR3 is 16 amino acids long. The CDR3 bases are TGTGCCATCAGTGAGTCGAGACAGACGAGCAATCAGCCCCAGCATTTT. It translates to CAISESRQTSNQPQHF.

The V gene is TRBV5-1, the J gene TRBJ2-7, with TRBD1 matching over 10 bases. The CDR3 is 16 residues long. Germline CDR1 and CDR2: SGHRS and YFSETQ. The trim removed 0 bases at V and 3 bases at J, leaving 6 bases unmatched. CDR3 in amino acids: CASSLEGQGLVYEQYF. The CDR3 nucleotides read TGCGCCAGCAGCTTGGAGGGACAGGGGCTCGTCTACGAGCAGTACTTC.

This chain uses TRBV5-1 with TRBJ2-7, with 12 bases identical to TRBD2. Germline V gene sequence: CDR1 SGHRS, CDR2 YFSETQ. Trimming removed 5 bases from V and 2 bases from J; junction bases left unmatched: 2. The CDR3 totals 14 residues. CDR3 sequence reads: CASRTSGGTYEQYF. As DNA, the CDR3 is TGCGCCAGCAGGACTAGCGGGGGAACCTACGAGCAGTACTTC.

The chain couples TRBV4-1 to TRBJ2-3; TRBD2 is a possible D gene (6 bases). This CDR3 contains 18 residues. The V gene lost 0 bases and the J gene lost 4 bases, with 20 bases spanning the gap. Germline CDR1 reads MGHRA; CDR2 reads YSYEKL. The CDR3 bases are TGCGCCAGCAGCCAAGAATTTTGGAGGGAGGTGAGTCCAGATACGCAGTATTTT. It yields the protein CASSQEFWREVSPDTQYF.

The rearrangement joins TRBV27 to TRBJ1-4; the match to TRBD1 covers 8 bases. CDR3 size: 13 residues. Losses at the gene ends were 6 bases for V and 6 bases for J; bases not matched to a gene: 3. The germline V gene has CDR1 MNHEY and CDR2 SMNVEV (reference sequence). The CDR3 DNA follows: TGTGCCAGCAGGACAGGGGTTGATGAAAAACTGTTTTTT. This translates into CASRTGVDEKLFF.

The rearrangement joins TRBV7-6 to TRBJ2-1, with 8 nucleotides matching TRBD2. Germline V gene data show CDR1 as SGHVS and CDR2 as FNYEAQ. V lost 1 base and J lost 7; bases outside the gene matches: 6. The CDR3 sequence is 15 residues long. This CDR3 reads CASSLGTSGTNEQFF. CDR3 nucleotide sequence: TGTGCCAGCAGCTTAGGTACTAGCGGAACAAATGAGCAGTTCTTC. Full variable domain (rest looked up from reference TRBV7-6 and TRBJ2-1): GAGVSQSPRYKVTKRGQDVALRCDPISGHVSLYWYRQALGQGPEFLTYFNYEAQQDKSGLPNDRFSAERPEGSISTLTIQRTEQRDSAMYRCASSLGTSGTNEQFFGPGTRLTVL.

The rearrangement links TRBV28 to TRBJ2-7; D unclear. Trimming removed 8 bases at V and 9 bases at J, with 14 bases between. Germline loops: CDR1 MDHEN, CDR2 SYDVKM. The CDR3 has 11 residues. The CDR3 nucleotides are TGTGCCAGCGGTACTACTACGAGGCAGTACTTC. Encoded protein: CASGTTTRQYF.

This clone was seen once. This chain connects TRBV7-9 to TRBJ2-2, with 10 bases that match TRBD1. The CDR3 runs to 15 residues. Germline V lookup: CDR1 SEHNR, CDR2 FQNEAQ (reference sequence). The V gene end was trimmed by 5 bases and the J gene end by 3 bases; junction bases not matched to a gene: 3. CDR3 sequence: CASSRQGADTGELFF. The CDR3 nucleotides are TGTGCCAGCAGCCGACAGGGGGCGGACACCGGGGAGCTGTTTTTT.